Reported below is one T cell receptor beta chain. The V and J ends lost 3 bases and 4 bases respectively, with 9 bases between them. The CDR3 extends over 14 amino acids. The germline V gene has CDR1 MNHNS and CDR2 SASEGT. The sample originates from a study of blood T cell repertoires in COVID-19. As processed by the authors: How many nucleated cells were present was estimated from reference gene primer amplification. Repertoires were generated with immunoSEQ multiplex PCR, while TCRdb's copy carries only in-frame clones and drops some. The D gene and trimming were derived from the DNA, and the V and J assignments and clone size from that table. The data show approximately 89,000 clones, roughly 80% seen once.

The chain combines TRBV6-1 with TRBJ2-2; unclear D gene. The source is an elderly woman with acute or convalescent COVID-19. Sequenced sample: peripheral blood. Here the CDR3 reads CASSDPAVTGELFF. CDR3 nucleotide sequence: TGTGCCAGCAGTGATCCGGCGGTCACCGGGGAGCTGTTTTTT.